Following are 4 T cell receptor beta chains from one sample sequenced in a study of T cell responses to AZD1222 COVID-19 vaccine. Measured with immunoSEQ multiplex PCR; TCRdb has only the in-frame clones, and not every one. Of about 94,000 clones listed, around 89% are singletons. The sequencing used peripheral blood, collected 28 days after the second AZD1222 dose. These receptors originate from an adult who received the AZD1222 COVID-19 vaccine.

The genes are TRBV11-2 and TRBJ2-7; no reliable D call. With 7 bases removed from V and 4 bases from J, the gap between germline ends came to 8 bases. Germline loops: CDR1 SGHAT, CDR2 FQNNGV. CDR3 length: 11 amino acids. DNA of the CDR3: TGTGCCAGCACCGCTATTTACGAGCAGTACTTC. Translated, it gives CASTAIYEQYF.

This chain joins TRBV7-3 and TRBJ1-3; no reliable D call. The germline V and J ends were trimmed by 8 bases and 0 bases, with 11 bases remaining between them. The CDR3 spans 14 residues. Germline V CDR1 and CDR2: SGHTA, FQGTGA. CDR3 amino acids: CASSNPSSGNTIYF. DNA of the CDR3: TGTGCCAGCTCCAACCCGAGCTCTGGAAACACCATATATTTT.

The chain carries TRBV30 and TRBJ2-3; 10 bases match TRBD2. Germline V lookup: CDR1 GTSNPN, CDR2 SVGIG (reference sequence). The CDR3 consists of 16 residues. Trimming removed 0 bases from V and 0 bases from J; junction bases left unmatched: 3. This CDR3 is CAWSVGAGGSTDTQYF. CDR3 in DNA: TGTGCCTGGAGTGTCGGAGCGGGAGGGAGCACAGATACGCAGTATTTT.

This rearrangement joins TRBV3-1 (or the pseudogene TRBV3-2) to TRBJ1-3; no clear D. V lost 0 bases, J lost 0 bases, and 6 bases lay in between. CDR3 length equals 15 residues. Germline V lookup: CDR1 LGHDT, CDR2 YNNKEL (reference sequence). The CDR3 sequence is CASSQEVLSGNTIYF. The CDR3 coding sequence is TGTGCCAGCAGCCAAGAAGTCCTCTCTGGAAACACCATATATTTT.